Here is one T cell receptor beta chain with its context. Its cognate antigen is unknown. The data were taken from a study of cytomegalovirus exposure and HLA in healthy donors. General observations from the study: Researchers reported from a later analysis that most CMV-associated TCR beta chains appeared HLA-restricted. Reported performance of the classifier showed diagnosis of cytomegalovirus status with high specificity and sensitivity.

CDR1 is MNHNS, CDR2 SASEGT, per germline. The V gene lost 4 bases and the J gene lost 1 base, with 7 bases spanning the gap. The CDR3 is made up of 13 amino acids. 13 Jbeta primers and 60 Vbeta primers were used for the PCR. Libraries were prepared by immunoSEQ multiplex PCR; TCRdb keeps only in-frame clonotypes and omits some of them. The sample holds approximately 91,000 clones, about two thirds seen once. The chain couples TRBV6-1 to TRBJ1-1; no firm D call. The origin of this receptor is a female donor in good health and CMV-seronegative. Sequenced input: PBMCs. The CDR3: CASSVDKNTEAFF. In DNA, the CDR3 is TGTGCCAGCAGTGTCGACAAGAACACTGAAGCTTTCTTT.